A single sample gave rise to the 18 T cell receptor beta chains below, sequenced in a study of blood T cell repertoires in COVID-19. Only in-frame clones appear in the TCRdb table, and some are missing; sequencing was by immunoSEQ multiplex PCR. The sample yields about 260,000 clones, about 86% seen once. The sequenced sample was PBMCs or T cells enriched from blood (not recorded which). The source is a man under 40 with acute COVID-19.

The chain uses TRBV6-2 or TRBV6-3 and TRBJ1-1; TRBD1 matches 7 bases. Germline CDR1 MNHEY, CDR2 SVGEGT. V gave up 2 bases and J gave up 12 bases; unmatched junction bases: 9. The CDR3 is made up of 13 amino acids. CDR3 sequence: CASSYTDRVETFF. The CDR3 region has the DNA TGTGCCAGCAGTTACACCGACAGGGTGGAGACTTTCTTT.

The chain joins TRBV25-1 to TRBJ1-2; D is perhaps TRBD1 (5 bases). Looked up from germline, CDR1 is MGHDK and CDR2 is SYGVNS. V was cut by 3 bases and J by 4 bases, with 18 bases left in between. The CDR3 extends over 16 amino acids. CDR3 DNA: TGTGCCAGCAGTGACCCCTCGTCACAGGAGTTCTATGGCTACACCTTC. It codes for CASSDPSSQEFYGYTF.

The chain recombines TRBV24-1 with TRBJ1-2; no firm D call. Germline V gene sequence: CDR1 KGHDR, CDR2 SFDVKD. The CDR3 has 15 amino acids. V lost 3 bases and J lost 5, with 15 bases in between. CDR3: CATSDGSEGSYGYTF. As DNA, the CDR3 is TGTGCCACCAGTGATGGTTCTGAGGGCTCGTATGGCTACACCTTC.

The genes are TRBV6-5 and TRBJ2-1; 7 nucleotides agree with TRBD2. The V segment lost 7 bases and the J segment 6 bases; nucleotides outside the gene matches: 9. This CDR3 spans 14 amino acids. Germline CDR1 is MNHEY and CDR2 is SVGAGI. CDR3 coding DNA: TGTGCCAGCACTCAAGGGCGGGAGCGCAATGAGCAGTTCTTC. This encodes CASTQGRERNEQFF.

Only a few counts were recorded for this clone. The genes are TRBV5-4 and TRBJ1-4; D remains ambiguous. V lost 3 bases and J lost 8, with 11 bases in between. Germline V gene sequence: CDR1 SGHNT, CDR2 YYREEE (reference sequence). The CDR3 runs 13 residues. The CDR3 DNA sequence: TGTGCCAGCAGCTGGGAGAACAACGAAAAACTGTTTTTT. Translated: CASSWENNEKLFF.

V usage is TRBV6-5 and J usage is TRBJ2-6; D ambiguous. Trimming left V 6 bases short and J 4 bases short, with 10 bases between. The CDR3 extends over 14 amino acids. CDR1 and CDR2 (germline): MNHEY, SVGAGI. The CDR3 protein is CASSSGTGANVLTF. DNA of the CDR3: TGTGCCAGCAGCTCCGGTACGGGGGCCAACGTCCTGACTTTC.

This clone occurred a few times. This chain connects TRBV7-6 to TRBJ2-2; 9 bases align to TRBD2. J gave up 5 bases and V 7 bases, and 5 bases lay outside the gene matches. Per germline, CDR1 SGHVS and CDR2 FNYEAQ. This CDR3 spans 14 amino acids. This CDR3 is CASNRGGVTGELFF. The CDR3 nucleotides are TGTGCCAGCAATCGCGGGGGGGTGACCGGGGAGCTGTTTTTT.

The V call is TRBV7-9, the J call TRBJ1-2, with 10 bases fitting TRBD1. CDR1 SEHNR and CDR2 FQNEAQ come from the germline V gene (reference sequence). CDR3 size: 14 residues. J lost 5 bases, V lost 6 bases, and 6 bases had no gene match. The CDR3 is CASRPGQGGYGYTF. The CDR3 DNA sequence: TGTGCCAGCAGACCTGGACAGGGGGGTTATGGCTACACCTTC.

V and J are TRBV28 and TRBJ2-1; D gene ambiguous. CDR1 and CDR2 (germline): MDHEN, SYDVKM. V was pared by 1 base and J by 9 bases, with 7 bases between. The CDR3 has 12 residues. The CDR3 nucleotides are TGTGCCAGCAGTTTATTAACGGGTGAGCAGTTCTTC. It yields the protein CASSLLTGEQFF.

V is TRBV6-5 and J is TRBJ2-7; D possibly corresponds to TRBD2 (6 bases). Germline assignment: CDR1 MNHEY and CDR2 SVGAGI. The CDR3 is 14 residues long. V gave up 6 bases and J gave up 5 bases, with 17 bases separating them. The CDR3 spells CASSQRGGRNEQYV. The CDR3 DNA follows: TGTGCCAGCAGCCAGAGGGGTGGGAGGAACGAGCAGTACGTC.

This clone was detected only once. The J gene is TRBJ1-1, the V gene TRBV4-3; D is ambiguous. CDR3 size: 14 residues. CDR1 and CDR2 from the germline V gene are LGHNA and YSLEER. V gave up 1 base and J gave up 4 bases, with 10 bases separating them. The CDR3 here is CASSQGASGTEAFF. CDR3 bases: TGCGCCAGCAGCCAAGGTGCTTCCGGCACTGAAGCTTTCTTT.

This clone was recorded once. V is TRBV6-2 or TRBV6-3 and J is TRBJ1-2; no definite D call. The CDR3 is 18 amino acids. V was cut by 6 bases and J by 4 bases, with 27 bases left in between. Germline V CDR1 and CDR2: MNHEY, SVGEGT. The CDR3 nucleotides are TGTGCCAGCAGCCAAAACATCCGGTCTGGTGAGAGGGTCTATGGCTACACCTTC. Translated: CASSQNIRSGERVYGYTF.

The chain combines TRBV5-1 with TRBJ2-2; TRBD2 matches 7 bases. The germline V gene encodes CDR1 SGHRS and CDR2 YFSETQ. Losses at the gene ends were 1 base for V and 6 bases for J; bases not matched to a gene: 3. This CDR3 is 14 amino acids long. The CDR3 sequence: CASSLSAGAGELFF. Here the CDR3 DNA reads TGCGCCAGCAGCTTGAGCGCGGGGGCCGGGGAGCTGTTTTTT.

This chain connects TRBV9 to TRBJ1-3; tentative D call: TRBD1 (5 bases). V gave up 0 bases and J gave up 2 bases, with 12 bases separating them. The CDR3 is 16 residues long. Germline assignment: CDR1 SGDLS and CDR2 YYNGEE. CDR3 loop: CASSVGEGYTGNTIYF. The CDR3 DNA sequence: TGTGCCAGCAGCGTAGGGGAGGGGTATACTGGAAACACCATATATTTT.

This chain links TRBV19 with TRBJ1-2; possibly TRBD1 for D (6 bases). Per germline, CDR1 LNHDA and CDR2 SQIVND (reference sequence). V shed 2 bases and J shed 3 bases, with 16 bases lying between them. This CDR3 contains 16 residues. The chain's CDR3 is CASSISGAGVHYGYTF. The CDR3 nucleotides read TGTGCCAGTAGTATATCCGGTGCAGGGGTTCACTATGGCTACACCTTC.

The chain recombines TRBV10-2 with TRBJ1-3; D is perhaps TRBD1 (6 bases). CDR3 length: 16 residues. V was pared by 6 bases and J by 0 bases, with 15 bases between. Germline assignment: CDR1 WSHSY and CDR2 SAAADI. CDR3 DNA sequence: TGCGCCAGCAGCGGGGGGGCACGTTCCTCTGGAAACACCATATATTTT. Its translation: CASSGGARSSGNTIYF.

The chain is built from TRBV2 and TRBJ2-5; D ambiguous. Germline V gene sequence: CDR1 SNHLY, CDR2 FYNNEI. The V end lost 7 bases, the J end lost 2 bases, and 20 bases lay between the germline ends. The CDR3 is made up of 16 amino acids. The CDR3 protein is CASTPKEADKQETQYF. The CDR3 region has the DNA TGTGCCAGCACCCCGAAAGAGGCAGATAAACAAGAGACCCAGTACTTC. The full variable domain, rest sourced from reference TRBV2 and TRBJ2-5, is EPEVTQTPSHQVTQMGQEVILRCVPISNHLYFYWYRQILGQKVEFLVSFYNNEISEKSEIFDDQFSVERPDGSNFTLKIRSTKLEDSAMYFCASTPKEADKQETQYFGPGTRLLVL.

The chain couples TRBV6-5 to TRBJ2-1, with TRBD1 matching 10 bases. V lost 8 bases to trimming and J lost 7 bases; unmatched junction nucleotides: 5. Looked up from germline, CDR1 is MNHEY and CDR2 is SVGAGI. This CDR3 is built from 13 residues. The CDR3 reads CASGDRGRNEQFF. The CDR3 DNA reads TGTGCCAGCGGAGACAGGGGGCGAAATGAGCAGTTCTTC.